This T cell receptor (beta chain) came from a study of brain T cells in children with intractable seizures. The CDR3 length is 14 residues. Germline V gives CDR1 LNHDA, CDR2 SQIVND (reference sequence). The V and J ends lost 1 base and 0 bases respectively, with 7 bases between them. Some clones are missing from TCRdb's copy, which holds only in-frame ones; the method was immunoSEQ multiplex PCR. The data show 110,000 or so clones, 94% seen once. The TCR sequence derives from a boy in the first two years of life with hemimegalencephaly and intractable seizures. V is TRBV19 and J is TRBJ2-7, with D unclear. The sample was peripheral blood, taken at surgery. This chain's CDR3 is CASSIGLLSYEQYF. The CDR3 DNA reads TGTGCCAGTAGTATAGGGCTACTCTCCTACGAGCAGTACTTC.